This TCR beta chain came from a study of T cell changes during pregnancy in multiple sclerosis. The method was immunoSEQ multiplex PCR; TCRdb's version includes in-frame clones alone and lacks a portion of them. This table holds about 92,000 clones, almost 95% found once. The source of this sequence is a female donor with multiple sclerosis, enrolled in a pregnancy study. The input for sequencing was peripheral blood, taken in the third trimester of pregnancy.

As DNA, the CDR3 is TGTGCCAGCAGCGTGGACAGGGGGCTGCAAGAGACCCAGTACTTC. Translating it yields CASSVDRGLQETQYF. This chain links TRBV11-2 with TRBJ2-5; 11 bases align to TRBD1. Germline V lookup: CDR1 SGHAT, CDR2 FQNNGV. The CDR3 has 15 residues. After removal of 5 bases from V and 2 bases from J, the junction contained 4 bases not matched to a gene. The full variable domain, its missing parts supplied by reference TRBV11-2 and TRBJ2-5, is EAGVAQSPRYKIIEKRQSVAFWCNPISGHATLYWYQQILGQGPKLLIQFQNNGVVDDSQLPKDRFSAERLKGVDSTLKIQPAKLEDSAVYLCASSVDRGLQETQYFGPGTRLLVL.